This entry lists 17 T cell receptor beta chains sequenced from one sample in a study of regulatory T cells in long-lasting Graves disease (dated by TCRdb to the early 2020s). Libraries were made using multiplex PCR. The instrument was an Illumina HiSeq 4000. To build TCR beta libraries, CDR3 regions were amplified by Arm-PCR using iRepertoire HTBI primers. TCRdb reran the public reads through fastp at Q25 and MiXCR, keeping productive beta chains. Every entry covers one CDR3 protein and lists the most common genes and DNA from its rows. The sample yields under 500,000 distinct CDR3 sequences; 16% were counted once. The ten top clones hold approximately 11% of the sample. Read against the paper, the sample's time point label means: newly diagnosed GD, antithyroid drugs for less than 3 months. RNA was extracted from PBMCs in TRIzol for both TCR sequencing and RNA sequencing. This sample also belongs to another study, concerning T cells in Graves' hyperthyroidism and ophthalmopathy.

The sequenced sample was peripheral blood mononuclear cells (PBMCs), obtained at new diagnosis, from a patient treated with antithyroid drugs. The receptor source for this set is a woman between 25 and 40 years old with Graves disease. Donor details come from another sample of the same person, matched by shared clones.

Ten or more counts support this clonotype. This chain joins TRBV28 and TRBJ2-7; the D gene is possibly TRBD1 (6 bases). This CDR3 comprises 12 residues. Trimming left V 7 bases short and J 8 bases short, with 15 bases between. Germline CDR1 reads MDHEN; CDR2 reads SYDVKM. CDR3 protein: CASTNQGRKQYF. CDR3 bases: TGTGCCAGCACCAACCAGGGGAGAAAGCAGTACTTC.

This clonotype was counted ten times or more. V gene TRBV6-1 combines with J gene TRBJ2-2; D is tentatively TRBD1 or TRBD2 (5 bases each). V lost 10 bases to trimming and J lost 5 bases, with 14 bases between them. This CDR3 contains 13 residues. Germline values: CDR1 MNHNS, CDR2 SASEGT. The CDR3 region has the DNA TGTGCCATAGGGGACCGTAATACCGGGGAGCTGTTTTTT. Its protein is CAIGDRNTGELFF.

This CDR3 is CASSSRVFGEKLFF. CDR3 coding DNA: TGTGCCAGCAGCTCCAGGGTATTTGGGGAAAAACTGTTTTTT. The chain uses TRBV7-2 and TRBJ1-4, with D possibly being TRBD1 (5 bases). The V and J ends lost 4 bases and 8 bases respectively, with 14 bases between them. Germline V gene data show CDR1 as SGHTA and CDR2 as FQGNSA. There are 14 residues in the CDR3.

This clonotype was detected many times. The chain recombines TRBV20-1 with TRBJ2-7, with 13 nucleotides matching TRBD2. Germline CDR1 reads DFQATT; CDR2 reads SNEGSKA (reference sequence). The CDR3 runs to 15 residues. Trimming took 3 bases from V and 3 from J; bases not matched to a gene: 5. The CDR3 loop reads CSASGTSGTYYEQYF. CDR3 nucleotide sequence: TGCAGTGCTAGCGGGACTAGCGGGACGTACTACGAGCAGTACTTC.

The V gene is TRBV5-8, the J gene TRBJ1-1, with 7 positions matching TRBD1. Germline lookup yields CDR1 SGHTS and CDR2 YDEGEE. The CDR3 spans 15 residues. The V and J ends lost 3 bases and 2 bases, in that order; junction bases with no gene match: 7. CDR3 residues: CASSWRDRENTEAFF. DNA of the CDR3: TGTGCCAGCAGCTGGCGGGACAGAGAAAACACTGAAGCTTTCTTT.

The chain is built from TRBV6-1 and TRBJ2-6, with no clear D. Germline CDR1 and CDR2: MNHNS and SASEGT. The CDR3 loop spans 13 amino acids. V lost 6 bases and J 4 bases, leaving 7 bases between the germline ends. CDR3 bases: TGTGCCAGCAGACTGGAGGGGGCCAACGTCCTGACTTTC. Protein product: CASRLEGANVLTF.

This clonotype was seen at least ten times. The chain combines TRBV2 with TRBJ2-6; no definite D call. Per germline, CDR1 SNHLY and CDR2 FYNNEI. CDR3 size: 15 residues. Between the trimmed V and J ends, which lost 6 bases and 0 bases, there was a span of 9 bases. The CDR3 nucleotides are TGTGCCAGCAGCGCAGAACACTCTGGGGCCAACGTCCTGACTTTC. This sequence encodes CASSAEHSGANVLTF.

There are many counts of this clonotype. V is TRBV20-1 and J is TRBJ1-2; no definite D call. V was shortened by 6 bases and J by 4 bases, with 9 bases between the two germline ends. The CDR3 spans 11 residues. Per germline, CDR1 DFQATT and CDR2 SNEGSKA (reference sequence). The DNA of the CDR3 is TGCAGTGCAAAGACATCCTATGGCTACACCTTC. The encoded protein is CSAKTSYGYTF.

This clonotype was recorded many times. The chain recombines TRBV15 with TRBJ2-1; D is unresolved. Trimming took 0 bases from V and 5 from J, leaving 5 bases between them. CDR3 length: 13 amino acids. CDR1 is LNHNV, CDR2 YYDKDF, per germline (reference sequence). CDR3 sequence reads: CATSRDNDNEQFF. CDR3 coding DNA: TGTGCCACCAGCAGAGACAACGACAATGAGCAGTTCTTC.

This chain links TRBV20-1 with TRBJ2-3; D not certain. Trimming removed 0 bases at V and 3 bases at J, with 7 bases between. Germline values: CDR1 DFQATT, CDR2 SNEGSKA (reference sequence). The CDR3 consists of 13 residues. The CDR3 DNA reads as TGCAGTGCTAGAGATACAGAAACAGATACGCAGTATTTT. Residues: CSARDTETDTQYF.

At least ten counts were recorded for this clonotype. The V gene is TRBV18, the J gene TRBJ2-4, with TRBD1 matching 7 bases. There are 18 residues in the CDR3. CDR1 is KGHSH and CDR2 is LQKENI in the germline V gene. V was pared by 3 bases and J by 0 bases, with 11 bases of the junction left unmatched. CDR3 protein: CASSPGVGQNRAKNIQYF. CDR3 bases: TGTGCCAGCTCACCGGGGGTGGGACAGAACCGAGCCAAAAACATTCAGTACTTC.

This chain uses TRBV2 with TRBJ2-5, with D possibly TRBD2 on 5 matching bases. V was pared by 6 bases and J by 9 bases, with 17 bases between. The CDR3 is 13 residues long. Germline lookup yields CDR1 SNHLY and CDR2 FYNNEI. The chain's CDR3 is CASRRVDVGAQYF. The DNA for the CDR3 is TGTGCCAGCAGACGAGTGGACGTCGGGGCCCAGTACTTC.

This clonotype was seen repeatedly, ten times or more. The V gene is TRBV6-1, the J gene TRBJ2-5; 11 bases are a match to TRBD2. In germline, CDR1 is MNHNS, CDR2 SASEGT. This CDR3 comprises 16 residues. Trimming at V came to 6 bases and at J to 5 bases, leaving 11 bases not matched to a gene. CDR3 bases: TGTGCCAGCAGACCACCACTAGCGGGAGTGGGGGAGACCCAGTACTTC. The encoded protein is CASRPPLAGVGETQYF.

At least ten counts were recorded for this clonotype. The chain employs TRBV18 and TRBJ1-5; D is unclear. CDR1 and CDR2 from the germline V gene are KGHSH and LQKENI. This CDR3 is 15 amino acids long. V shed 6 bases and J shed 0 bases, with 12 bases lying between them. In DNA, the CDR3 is TGTGCCAGCTCGCTGTCAGCGAATAGCAATCAGCCCCAGCATTTT. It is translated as CASSLSANSNQPQHF.

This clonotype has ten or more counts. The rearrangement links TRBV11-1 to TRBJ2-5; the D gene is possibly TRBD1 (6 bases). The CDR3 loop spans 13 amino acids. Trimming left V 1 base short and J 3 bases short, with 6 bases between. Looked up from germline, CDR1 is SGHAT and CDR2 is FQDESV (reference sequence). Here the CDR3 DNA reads TGTGCCAGCAGCTTAGGACAGGAAGAGACCCAGTACTTC. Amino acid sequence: CASSLGQEETQYF.

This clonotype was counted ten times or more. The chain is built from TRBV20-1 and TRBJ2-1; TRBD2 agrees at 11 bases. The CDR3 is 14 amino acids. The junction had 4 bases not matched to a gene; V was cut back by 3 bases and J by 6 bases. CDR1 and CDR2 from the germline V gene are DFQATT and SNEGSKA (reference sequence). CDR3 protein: CSASGTSGRNEQFF. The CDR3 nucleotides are TGCAGTGCTAGCGGGACTAGCGGTCGCAATGAGCAGTTCTTC.

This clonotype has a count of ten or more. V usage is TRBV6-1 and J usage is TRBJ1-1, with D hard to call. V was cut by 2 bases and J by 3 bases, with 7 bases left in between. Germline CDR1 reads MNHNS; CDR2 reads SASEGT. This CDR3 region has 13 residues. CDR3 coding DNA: TGTGCCAGCAGTGAAAGTAGGCACACTGAAGCTTTCTTT. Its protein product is CASSESRHTEAFF.